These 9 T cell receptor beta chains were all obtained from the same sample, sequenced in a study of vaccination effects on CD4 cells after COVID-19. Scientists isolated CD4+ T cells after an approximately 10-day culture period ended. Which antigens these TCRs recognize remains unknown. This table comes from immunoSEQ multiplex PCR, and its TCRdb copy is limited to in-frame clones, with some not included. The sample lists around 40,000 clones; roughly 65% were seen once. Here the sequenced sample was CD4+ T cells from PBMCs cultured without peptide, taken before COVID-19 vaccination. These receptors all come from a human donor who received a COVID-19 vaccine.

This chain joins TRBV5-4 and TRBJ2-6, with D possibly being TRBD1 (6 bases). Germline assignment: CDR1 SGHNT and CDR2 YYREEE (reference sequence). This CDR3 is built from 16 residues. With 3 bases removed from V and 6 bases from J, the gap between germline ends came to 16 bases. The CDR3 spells CASSSLVGGAANVLTF. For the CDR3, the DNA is TGTGCCAGCAGCTCCCTGGTTGGGGGCGCGGCCAACGTCCTGACTTTC.

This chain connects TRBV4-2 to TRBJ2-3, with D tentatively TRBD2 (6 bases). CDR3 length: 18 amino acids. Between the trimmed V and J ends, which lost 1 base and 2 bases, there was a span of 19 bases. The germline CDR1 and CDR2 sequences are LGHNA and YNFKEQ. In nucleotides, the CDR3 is TGTGCCAGCAGCCAAGCGGGGATCCTAGCGACCTACACAGATACGCAGTATTTT. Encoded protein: CASSQAGILATYTDTQYF.

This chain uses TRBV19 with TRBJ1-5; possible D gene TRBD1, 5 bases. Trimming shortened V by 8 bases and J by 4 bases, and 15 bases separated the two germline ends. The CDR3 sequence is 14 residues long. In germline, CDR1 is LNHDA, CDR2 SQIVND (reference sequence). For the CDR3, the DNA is TGTGCCAGTTCATCAGGCGGGGGTAATCAGCCCCAGCATTTT. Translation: CASSSGGGNQPQHF.

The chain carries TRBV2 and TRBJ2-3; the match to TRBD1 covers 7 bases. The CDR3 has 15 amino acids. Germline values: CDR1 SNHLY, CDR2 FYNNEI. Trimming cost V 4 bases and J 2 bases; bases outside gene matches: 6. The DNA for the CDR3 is TGTGCCAGCAGTGGACCGGGACAGCCCACAGATACGCAGTATTTT. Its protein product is CASSGPGQPTDTQYF.

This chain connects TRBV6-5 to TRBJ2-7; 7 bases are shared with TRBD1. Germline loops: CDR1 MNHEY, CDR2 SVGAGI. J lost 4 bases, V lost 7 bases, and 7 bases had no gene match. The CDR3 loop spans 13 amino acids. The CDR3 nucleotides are TGTGCCAGCAACAAGGGACAGAATTACGAGCAGTACTTC. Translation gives CASNKGQNYEQYF.

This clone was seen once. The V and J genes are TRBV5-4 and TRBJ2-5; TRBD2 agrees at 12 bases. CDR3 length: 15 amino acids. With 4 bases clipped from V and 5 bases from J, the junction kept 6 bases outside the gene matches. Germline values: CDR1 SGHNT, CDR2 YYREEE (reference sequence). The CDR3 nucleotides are TGTGCCAGCAGCCCTACTAGCGGGAGGTGGGAGACCCAGTACTTC. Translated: CASSPTSGRWETQYF.

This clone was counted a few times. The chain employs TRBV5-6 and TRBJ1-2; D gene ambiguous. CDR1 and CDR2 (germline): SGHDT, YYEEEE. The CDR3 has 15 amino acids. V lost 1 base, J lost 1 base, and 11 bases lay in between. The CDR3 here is CASSLYSLLNYGYTF. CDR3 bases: TGTGCCAGCAGCTTGTACAGTCTCCTTAACTATGGCTACACCTTC.

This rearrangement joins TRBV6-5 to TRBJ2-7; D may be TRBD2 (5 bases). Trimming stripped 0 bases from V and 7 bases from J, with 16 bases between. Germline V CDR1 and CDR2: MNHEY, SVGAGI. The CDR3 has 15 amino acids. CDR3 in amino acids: CASSYSSGRVEEQYF. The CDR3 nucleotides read TGTGCCAGCAGTTACTCGAGTGGGAGAGTTGAAGAGCAGTACTTC.

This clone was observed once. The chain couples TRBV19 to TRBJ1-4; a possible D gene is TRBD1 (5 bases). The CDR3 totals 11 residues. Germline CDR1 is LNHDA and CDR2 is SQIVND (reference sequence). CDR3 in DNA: TGTGCGGGGCGGCGGAATGAAAAACTGTTTTTT. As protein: CAGRRNEKLFF.